One and the same sample provided the 12 T cell receptor beta chains below, sequenced in a study of OX40 agonist ivuxolimab in advanced cancers. Clones were sequenced by immunoSEQ multiplex PCR, and TCRdb holds only the in-frame ones, with some missing. The repertoire includes 55,000 to 90,000 clones, roughly 90% of them detected once, and approximately 3% sits in the top ten. This specimen was CD4+ or CD8+ T cells sorted from blood, taken in a trial of the OX40 agonist ivuxolimab. The receptor set was obtained from an adult with an advanced solid tumor such as melanoma, head and neck, liver or kidney cancer.

V gene TRBV30 combines with J gene TRBJ2-1; D might be TRBD2 (7 bases). Germline lookup yields CDR1 GTSNPN and CDR2 SVGIG (reference sequence). V lost 6 bases, J lost 3 bases, and 12 bases lay in between. This CDR3 comprises 13 residues. CDR3 nucleotides: TGTGCCTGTTCGGGGGGCCTCTACAATGAGCAGTTCTTC. This translates into CACSGGLYNEQFF.

The chain is built from TRBV5-1 and TRBJ2-1, with D perhaps TRBD2 (7 bases). The V gene lost 0 bases and the J gene lost 1 base, with 11 bases spanning the gap. Germline V gene sequence: CDR1 SGHRS, CDR2 YFSETQ. The CDR3 length is 16 residues. CDR3 loop: CASSLGRGASYNEQFF. Here the CDR3 DNA reads TGCGCCAGCAGCTTGGGCCGGGGGGCGTCCTACAATGAGCAGTTCTTC.

This clone was counted between two and nine times. The chain links TRBV4-2 to TRBJ2-3; 14 nucleotides line up with TRBD2. The germline gives CDR1 LGHNA, CDR2 YNFKEQ. With 3 bases clipped from V and 6 bases from J, the junction kept 2 bases outside the gene matches. The CDR3 has 15 amino acids. CDR3 in amino acids: CASSQGLAGDDTQYF. The CDR3 DNA sequence: TGTGCCAGCAGCCAGGGACTAGCGGGGGACGATACGCAGTATTTT.

This clone is a singleton in its sample. The chain recombines TRBV27 with TRBJ2-6, with 10 positions matching TRBD1. The germline CDR1 and CDR2 sequences are MNHEY and SMNVEV (reference sequence). CDR3 length: 19 residues. V shed 6 bases and J 4 bases; nucleotides not matched to a gene: 15. CDR3 residues: CASSLNLDRGYWGANVLTF. The CDR3 DNA sequence: TGTGCCAGCAGCCTAAATCTGGACAGGGGGTACTGGGGGGCCAACGTCCTGACTTTC.

This clone was found a few times. A junction boundary mismatches the germline segment, possibly from a read error. The CDR3 DNA is TGCGCCAGCAGATTGGATGCAGGGAAATTTGGGGGGGAGCTGTTTTTT. Translating it yields CASRLDAGKFGGELFF. The V gene is TRBV5-1, the J gene TRBJ2-2; possible D gene TRBD1, 5 bases. The CDR3 has 16 residues. The germline gives CDR1 SGHRS, CDR2 YFSETQ.

The CDR3 DNA reads TGTGCCAGCAGCCTCGCGCGGGGGTCCGCGGAGCAGTACTTC. As protein: CASSLARGSAEQYF. The chain uses TRBV11-3 and TRBJ2-7; 7 bases are a match to TRBD2. CDR1 and CDR2 (germline): SGHNT, YENEEA. The CDR3 is made up of 14 amino acids. V shed 5 bases and J 7 bases; nucleotides not matched to a gene: 11.

CDR3 in DNA: TGTGCCTGGACAGGGTCTGGAGCAGATACGCAGTATTTT. Translating gives CAWTGSGADTQYF. The chain links TRBV30 to TRBJ2-3, with TRBD1 as a possible D gene (5 bases). CDR3 length: 13 residues. Germline V lookup: CDR1 GTSNPN, CDR2 SVGIG (reference sequence). Trimming removed 4 bases at V and 4 bases at J, with 12 bases between. Full variable domain (rest looked up from reference TRBV30 and TRBJ2-3): SQTIHQWPATLVQPVGSPLSLECTVEGTSNPNLYWYRQAAGRGLQLLFYSVGIGQISSEVPQNLSASRPQDRQFILSSKKLLLSDSGFYLCAWTGSGADTQYFGPGTRLTVL.

This clone appeared once. CDR3 amino acids: CASAPWVLEPQHF. In DNA, the CDR3 is TGTGCCAGTGCGCCCTGGGTGCTGGAGCCCCAGCATTTT. The V gene is TRBV19, the J gene TRBJ1-5; no clear D gene. Germline V gene sequence: CDR1 LNHDA, CDR2 SQIVND (reference sequence). The CDR3 covers 13 residues. V shed 8 bases and J shed 8 bases, with 16 bases lying between them.

This clone was observed once. The rearrangement uses TRBV5-1 and TRBJ2-1; D call uncertain. CDR1 is SGHRS, CDR2 YFSETQ, per germline. The V end lost 5 bases, the J end lost 7 bases, and 16 bases lay between the germline ends. The CDR3 sequence is 14 residues long. CDR3 nucleotides: TGCGCCAGCAGGGCAGCCGGATTGGGAAATGAGCAGTTCTTC. Protein: CASRAAGLGNEQFF.

The rearrangement joins TRBV6-1 to TRBJ1-1; TRBD1 agrees at 9 bases. Germline V gene sequence: CDR1 MNHNS, CDR2 SASEGT. The CDR3 has 14 amino acids. With 2 bases clipped from V and 8 bases from J, the junction kept 6 bases outside the gene matches. In nucleotides, the CDR3 is TGTGCCAGCAGTGAACCACAGGGGGCGCGGGAAGCTTTCTTT. Protein: CASSEPQGAREAFF.

This clone was detected once. The gene calls are TRBV27 and TRBJ2-5; TRBD2 aligns across 12 bases. The junction had 4 bases not matched to a gene; V was cut back by 6 bases and J by 2 bases. Germline CDR1 is MNHEY and CDR2 is SMNVEV (reference sequence). The CDR3 length is 15 residues. The CDR3, as DNA: TGTGCCAGCAGCCCCGGACTAGCGGGGCAAGAGACCCAGTACTTC. Translating it yields CASSPGLAGQETQYF.

This clone was seen a few times. The V and J genes are TRBV9 and TRBJ1-2; possibly TRBD1 for D (6 bases). Trimming removed 0 bases at V and 2 bases at J, with 14 bases between. The length of the CDR3 is 16 residues. The germline V gene encodes CDR1 SGDLS and CDR2 YYNGEE. Written as DNA, the CDR3 is TGTGCCAGCAGCGTAGGAGGGGGACCGCAAAACTATGGCTACACCTTC. Translated: CASSVGGGPQNYGYTF.